The 24 T cell receptor beta chains below all came from one sample that was sequenced in a study of T cell repertoires in cytomegalovirus infection. TCRdb called the reads again in MiXCR, with one record for every CDR3 protein. The sample has over 250,000 distinct CDR3 sequences, 20% to 30% seen once. Sequencing was done on a sample of PBMCs. The receptor source for this set is a human donor in good health (CMV status not recorded). Some clones in this sample may be carry-over from other donors' samples.

CDR3 in amino acids: CASSKGGRTNYGYTF. CDR3 bases: TGTGCCAGCAGTAAAGGGGGGCGAACTAACTATGGCTACACCTTC. This chain links TRBV28 with TRBJ1-2; TRBD1 might be the D (6 bases). This CDR3 contains 15 residues. Per germline, CDR1 MDHEN and CDR2 SYDVKM. V lost 5 bases to trimming and J lost 0 bases, with 13 bases between them.

This clonotype was counted only a few times. This sequence joins TRBV4-1 and TRBJ1-1; TRBD1 is a possible D gene (5 bases). This CDR3 contains 14 residues. Per germline, CDR1 MGHRA and CDR2 YSYEKL. V shed 2 bases and J shed 7 bases, with 14 bases lying between them. The CDR3: CASSQRDGLDEAFF. The CDR3 DNA is TGCGCCAGCAGCCAACGGGACGGACTAGATGAAGCTTTCTTT.

The chain has TRBV28 and TRBJ2-2; 8 bases map to TRBD2. The length of the CDR3 is 14 residues. Germline CDR1 MDHEN, CDR2 SYDVKM. V was pared by 8 bases and J by 6 bases, with 8 bases of the junction left unmatched. CDR3: CASGRAGAAGELFF. CDR3 nucleotide sequence: TGTGCCAGCGGCCGAGCGGGAGCGGCCGGGGAGCTGTTTTTT.

The rearrangement joins TRBV29-1 to TRBJ2-1; 7 nucleotides align to TRBD2. V dropped 7 bases and J dropped 9; count of bases not matched to a gene: 9. This CDR3 has 12 amino acids. Germline CDR1 and CDR2: SQVTM and ANQGSEA. The CDR3 loop reads CSDRVGGGEQFF. The CDR3 DNA reads TGCAGCGACCGGGTTGGCGGGGGTGAGCAGTTCTTC.

This clonotype was detected only a few times. This chain links TRBV9 with TRBJ2-7; 12 positions agree with TRBD1. V trimming: 0 bases; J trimming: 2 bases; junction bases outside the gene matches: 12. CDR1 and CDR2 (germline): SGDLS, YYNGEE. The CDR3 has 19 residues. This chain's CDR3 is CASSVGLSGQGAKTYEQYF. The DNA for the CDR3 is TGTGCCAGCAGCGTAGGCCTATCGGGACAGGGGGCAAAAACCTACGAGCAGTACTTC.

The V call is TRBV20-1, the J call TRBJ2-5, with D perhaps assigned TRBD1 or TRBD2 (5 bases each). Germline V gene lookup returns CDR1 DFQATT and CDR2 SNEGSKA (reference sequence). This CDR3 spans 12 amino acids. Trimming shortened V by 5 bases and J by 0 bases, and 7 bases separated the two germline ends. CDR3 residues: CSASGHQETQYF. The CDR3 DNA is TGCAGTGCTTCGGGACACCAAGAGACCCAGTACTTC.

This clonotype was recorded a few times. This chain uses TRBV28 with TRBJ1-2, with D perhaps matching TRBD1 (5 bases). Trimming shortened V by 7 bases and J by 8 bases, and 11 bases separated the two germline ends. Germline V gives CDR1 MDHEN, CDR2 SYDVKM. This CDR3 region has 11 residues. In DNA form, the CDR3 reads TGTGCCAGCAAGGGGAAGGGGGGCTACACCTTC. Amino acid sequence: CASKGKGGYTF.

The chain has TRBV4-1 and TRBJ2-2; D is undetermined. CDR3 length: 16 residues. Germline CDR1 is MGHRA and CDR2 is YSYEKL. Deletions cut 0 bases from V and 6 bases from J, with 14 bases between. The CDR3 protein is CASSQDRIGAAGELFF. CDR3 nucleotides: TGCGCCAGCAGCCAAGATCGGATAGGTGCGGCCGGGGAGCTGTTTTTT.

The chain couples TRBV7-9 to TRBJ1-5; D call uncertain. This CDR3 is 13 amino acids long. Trimming took 4 bases from V and 4 from J, leaving 8 bases between them. Germline CDR1 SEHNR, CDR2 FQNEAQ (reference sequence). The CDR3 spells CASSWTDNQPQHF. The CDR3 bases are TGTGCCAGCAGCTGGACGGATAATCAGCCCCAGCATTTT.

This clonotype has a count of ten or more. The chain recombines TRBV7-8 with TRBJ2-7; TRBD1 matches at 7 bases. V shed 5 bases and J 2 bases; nucleotides not matched to a gene: 3. CDR1 is SGHVS, CDR2 FQNEAQ, per germline. The CDR3 is 13 residues long. CDR3 sequence: CASSMGQTYEQYF. In DNA form, the CDR3 reads TGTGCCAGCAGCATGGGACAGACCTACGAGCAGTACTTC.

V usage is TRBV5-6 and J usage is TRBJ2-3; 12 bases fit TRBD1. This CDR3 has 18 amino acids. V was clipped by 2 bases and J by 4 bases; unmatched bases: 11. Germline V lookup: CDR1 SGHDT, CDR2 YYEEEE. The CDR3 is CASSFDVRGDRGPDTQYF. The CDR3 nucleotides read TGTGCCAGCAGCTTTGATGTGAGGGGGGACAGGGGGCCAGATACGCAGTATTTT.

The J gene is TRBJ2-2, the V gene TRBV28, with a possible D match to TRBD2 (5 bases). V was clipped by 8 bases and J by 6 bases, with 10 bases between them. CDR3 length equals 12 residues. From germline, CDR1 is MDHEN and CDR2 SYDVKM. The CDR3 nucleotides read TGTGCCAGCGTCGGGCGGGCCGGGGAGCTGTTTTTT. Its protein is CASVGRAGELFF.

J is TRBJ2-1 and V is TRBV20-1; 12 bases are shared with TRBD2. Germline V CDR1 and CDR2: DFQATT, SNEGSKA (reference sequence). CDR3 length: 12 amino acids. The V gene end was trimmed by 3 bases and the J gene end by 14 bases; junction bases not matched to a gene: 5. The CDR3 sequence: CSARTSGRQKFF. CDR3 nucleotide sequence: TGCAGTGCTAGGACTAGCGGGAGACAAAAGTTCTTC.

This clonotype was detected only a few times. This chain links TRBV24-1 with TRBJ2-3; D remains unclear. This CDR3 comprises 11 residues. Trimming pared 5 bases from V and 6 bases from J, leaving 5 bases between. CDR1 KGHDR and CDR2 SFDVKD come from the germline V gene. The DNA for the CDR3 is TGTGCCACCAGTGCCCTGGATACGCAGTATTTT. Protein sequence: CATSALDTQYF.

The J gene is TRBJ2-7, the V gene TRBV28; the D is unclear. Trimming shortened V by 7 bases and J by 2 bases, and 9 bases separated the two germline ends. CDR3 size: 12 residues. Germline loops: CDR1 MDHEN, CDR2 SYDVKM. The CDR3 region is CASTRGTYEQYF. The DNA for the CDR3 is TGTGCCAGCACCCGTGGGACCTACGAGCAGTACTTC.

This clonotype was recorded a few times. This chain joins TRBV2 and TRBJ1-1; no definite D call. Germline loops: CDR1 SNHLY, CDR2 FYNNEI. Trimming took 8 bases from V and 0 from J, leaving 13 bases between them. CDR3 length: 14 residues. The CDR3 loop reads CASGFKVMNTEAFF. CDR3 DNA sequence: TGTGCCAGCGGGTTTAAGGTAATGAACACTGAAGCTTTCTTT.

This clonotype was recorded a few times. The genes are TRBV7-9 and TRBJ1-5; 9 bases agree with TRBD1. The CDR3 covers 17 residues. The V segment lost 4 bases and the J segment 1 base; nucleotides outside the gene matches: 8. Looked up from germline, CDR1 is SEHNR and CDR2 is FQNEAQ (reference sequence). Here the CDR3 reads CASSSGSGTGSNQPQHF. In DNA form, the CDR3 reads TGTGCCAGCAGCTCAGGTTCCGGGACAGGGAGCAATCAGCCCCAGCATTTT. Full variable domain (rest looked up from reference TRBV7-9 and TRBJ1-5): DTGVSQNPRHKITKRGQNVTFRCDPISEHNRLYWYRQTLGQGPEFLTYFQNEAQLEKSRLLSDRFSAERPKGSFSTLEIQRTEQGDSAMYLCASSSGSGTGSNQPQHFGDGTRLSIL.

The table lists this clonotype with many counts. The V call is TRBV12-3 or TRBV12-4, the J call TRBJ1-2, with TRBD1 matching 7 bases. J gave up 2 bases and V 6 bases, and 9 bases lay outside the gene matches. The CDR3 contains 15 residues. The CDR3 sequence is CASSITTGRNYGYTF. CDR3 nucleotides: TGTGCCAGCAGCATTACGACAGGGAGGAACTATGGCTACACCTTC.

This clonotype came up once. A much larger clone lies one base from this, so it may be a read error. The rearrangement uses TRBV7-2 and TRBJ2-1; 8 nucleotides line up with TRBD2. Germline assignment: CDR1 SGHTA and CDR2 FQGNSA. The CDR3 consists of 15 residues. The CDR3 region is CASSLGLAIYNELFF. The CDR3 coding sequence is TGTGCCAGCAGCTTAGGACTAGCGATCTACAATGAGCTGTTCTTC.

This clonotype has more than one count but fewer than ten. V usage is TRBV7-9 and J usage is TRBJ1-1; perhaps TRBD1 as D (6 bases). Trimming removed 6 bases at V and 3 bases at J, with 14 bases between. Germline CDR1 SEHNR, CDR2 FQNEAQ (reference sequence). There are 14 residues in the CDR3. CDR3 amino acids: CASSGKGGDTEAFF. As DNA, the CDR3 is TGTGCCAGCAGTGGAAAAGGGGGAGACACTGAAGCTTTCTTT.

This clonotype was counted ten times or more. This chain joins TRBV12-5 and TRBJ1-2, with a possible D match to TRBD1 (5 bases). The CDR3 has 15 residues. Germline lookup yields CDR1 LGHNT and CDR2 FRNRAP. V gave up 2 bases and J gave up 10 bases, with 20 bases separating them. DNA of the CDR3: TGTGCTAGTGGTTTGCCGTGGACACGCCGAGAGCTCTACACCTTC. It codes for CASGLPWTRRELYTF. The complete variable domain, with remaining parts taken from reference TRBV12-5 and TRBJ1-2, reads DARVTQTPRHKVTEMGQEVTMRCQPILGHNTVFWYRQTMMQGLELLAYFRNRAPLDDSGMPKDRFSAEMPDATLATLKIQPSEPRDSAVYFCASGLPWTRRELYTFGSGTRLTVV.

This clonotype came up a few times. The CDR3 region has the DNA TGTGCCAGTACCAGGGGGGGGAACACCGGGGAGCTGTTTTTT. Encoded protein: CASTRGGNTGELFF. V and J are TRBV19 and TRBJ2-2; possibly TRBD1 or TRBD2 for D (7 bases each). The CDR3 totals 14 residues. Trimming took off 7 bases at V and 1 base at J, with 10 bases between the two ends. The germline V gene has CDR1 LNHDA and CDR2 SQIVND (reference sequence).

The chain is built from TRBV28 and TRBJ2-7; D is unclear. The CDR3 runs 11 residues. With 5 bases removed from V and 4 bases from J, the gap between germline ends came to 6 bases. Germline lookup yields CDR1 MDHEN and CDR2 SYDVKM. The CDR3: CASSNFYEQYF. In DNA, the CDR3 is TGTGCCAGCAGTAACTTTTACGAGCAGTACTTC. The whole variable domain, remainder taken from reference TRBV28 and TRBJ2-7, is DVKVTQSSRYLVKRTGEKVFLECVQDMDHENMFWYRQDPGLGLRLIYFSYDVKMKEKGDIPEGYSVSREKKERFSLILESASTNQTSMYLCASSNFYEQYFGPGTRLTVT.

V is TRBV28 and J is TRBJ2-3; D is perhaps TRBD1 (5 bases). V shed 4 bases and J shed 4 bases, with 15 bases lying between them. The CDR3 spans 15 residues. Germline loops: CDR1 MDHEN, CDR2 SYDVKM. The DNA for the CDR3 is TGTGCCAGCAGTTCCCGGTATAGGGGCGCAGATACGCAGTATTTT. Its protein is CASSSRYRGADTQYF.